Each of the 12 T cell receptor beta chains below was sequenced from the same sample in a study of Graves' ophthalmopathy and Graves' hyperthyroidism. Using RNA transcripts, the TCR beta CDR3 regions were amplified. Scientists carried out first-round RT-PCR using HTBI primers and then a second-round multiplex PCR. TCRdb re-analysed the multiplex PCR reads in MiXCR, keeping a single row per CDR3 protein. The table has hundreds of thousands of distinct CDR3 sequences, roughly two fifths seen once. The sample consisted of peripheral blood. Receptor source: an adult man with Graves' ophthalmopathy.

This clonotype has a count of ten or more. The J gene is TRBJ2-7, the V gene TRBV29-1, with D unclear. Germline CDR1 reads SQVTM; CDR2 reads ANQGSEA. The CDR3 spans 12 residues. Trimming left V 4 bases short and J 6 bases short, with 13 bases between. The CDR3 protein is CSVVNVPTEQYF. The CDR3 region has the DNA TGCAGCGTTGTAAACGTACCCACCGAGCAGTACTTC.

The chain combines TRBV9 with TRBJ1-6; D not resolved. Trimming pared 0 bases from V and 13 bases from J, leaving 11 bases between. Germline assignment: CDR1 SGDLS and CDR2 YYNGEE. CDR3 length equals 13 residues. This CDR3 is CASSVGTDQPLHF. The CDR3 region has the DNA TGTGCCAGCAGCGTAGGTACGGATCAGCCCCTCCACTTT.

The chain employs TRBV29-1 and TRBJ2-5; 14 bases align to TRBD2. V lost 4 bases and J lost 5; bases outside the gene matches: 6. Germline CDR1 reads SQVTM; CDR2 reads ANQGSEA. CDR3 size: 15 residues. DNA of the CDR3: TGCAGCGTTGGACTAGCGGGGGGGACGGGTGAGACCCAGTACTTC. This gives the protein CSVGLAGGTGETQYF.

With respect to this clonotype: Mismatch with germline at one junction end may stem from a read error. The chain uses TRBV9 and TRBJ2-5; perhaps TRBD1 as D (6 bases). CDR1 is SGDLS, CDR2 YYNGEE, per germline. This CDR3 region has 17 residues. CDR3 DNA: TGTGTCAGCTCACCCACACTTGTTGGACAGAGAGATGAGACCCAGTACTTC. It codes for CVSSPTLVGQRDETQYF.

The V gene is TRBV9, the J gene TRBJ2-7, with D tentatively TRBD1 or TRBD2 (5 bases each). CDR1 is SGDLS, CDR2 YYNGEE, per germline. The ends were cut back, 3 bases at V and 4 bases at J, with 20 bases in the middle. This CDR3 comprises 16 residues. Here the CDR3 reads CASSGRDGLYVYEQYF. The CDR3 DNA follows: TGTGCCAGCAGCGGCCGGGACGGACTCTACGTTTACGAGCAGTACTTC.

This clonotype came up many times. V and J are TRBV19 and TRBJ1-2; D is possibly TRBD1 (5 bases). In germline, CDR1 is LNHDA, CDR2 SQIVND (reference sequence). The V end lost 5 bases, the J end lost 2 bases, and 12 bases lay between the germline ends. The CDR3 loop spans 14 amino acids. CDR3 residues: CASSVTQANYGYTF. In nucleotides, the CDR3 is TGTGCCAGTAGTGTCACACAGGCAAACTATGGCTACACCTTC.

This clonotype occurred a few times. The chain recombines TRBV7-3 with TRBJ2-2, with D perhaps TRBD2 (6 bases). Germline assignment: CDR1 SGHTA and CDR2 FQGTGA. The CDR3 totals 14 residues. Trimming removed 10 bases from V and 2 bases from J, with 14 bases in between. CDR3 sequence: CATQLAPNTGELFF. The CDR3 bases are TGTGCCACCCAACTAGCCCCTAACACCGGGGAGCTGTTTTTT.

As DNA, the CDR3 is TGTGCCAGCAGTGATCCGGGGGGAGAGACCCAGTACTTC. As protein: CASSDPGGETQYF. The rearrangement uses TRBV2 and TRBJ2-5; 7 nucleotides line up with TRBD2. This CDR3 is 13 amino acids long. Germline assignment: CDR1 SNHLY and CDR2 FYNNEI. J was trimmed by 4 bases and V by 3 bases; bases with no gene match: 2.

The chain joins TRBV4-1 to TRBJ2-2, with TRBD2 as a possible D gene (5 bases). The CDR3 consists of 12 residues. Germline V gene lookup returns CDR1 MGHRA and CDR2 YSYEKL. V lost 8 bases, J lost 6 bases, and 10 bases lay in between. The CDR3 protein is CASQNGAGELFF. CDR3 DNA: TGCGCCAGCCAAAACGGGGCCGGGGAGCTGTTTTTT.

The chain recombines TRBV15 with TRBJ1-5; 10 nucleotides match TRBD1. The CDR3 has 16 amino acids. Germline V gene data show CDR1 as LNHNV and CDR2 as YYDKDF (reference sequence). Unmatched junction bases numbered 1, after V lost 0 bases and J lost 2 bases. In DNA form, the CDR3 reads TGTGCCACCAGCAGAGATGGGACAGGGGGCAATCAGCCCCAGCATTTT. Residues: CATSRDGTGGNQPQHF.

This clonotype was picked up many times. The V and J genes are TRBV29-1 and TRBJ2-6, with D unclear. The CDR3 has 14 amino acids. From germline, CDR1 is SQVTM and CDR2 ANQGSEA. Trimming shortened V by 5 bases and J by 1 base, and 9 bases separated the two germline ends. DNA of the CDR3: TGCAGCGTTTTTGTCACTTCTGGGGCCAACGTCCTGACTTTC. Residues: CSVFVTSGANVLTF.

This clonotype has at least ten counts. The chain employs TRBV7-9 and TRBJ1-1; D is possibly TRBD1 (5 bases). The CDR3 spans 14 residues. V was cut by 0 bases and J by 0 bases, with 5 bases left in between. CDR1 and CDR2 (germline): SEHNR, FQNEAQ (reference sequence). The CDR3 coding sequence is TGTGCCAGCAGCTTAGCGGGGGTGAACACTGAAGCTTTCTTT. It translates to CASSLAGVNTEAFF.